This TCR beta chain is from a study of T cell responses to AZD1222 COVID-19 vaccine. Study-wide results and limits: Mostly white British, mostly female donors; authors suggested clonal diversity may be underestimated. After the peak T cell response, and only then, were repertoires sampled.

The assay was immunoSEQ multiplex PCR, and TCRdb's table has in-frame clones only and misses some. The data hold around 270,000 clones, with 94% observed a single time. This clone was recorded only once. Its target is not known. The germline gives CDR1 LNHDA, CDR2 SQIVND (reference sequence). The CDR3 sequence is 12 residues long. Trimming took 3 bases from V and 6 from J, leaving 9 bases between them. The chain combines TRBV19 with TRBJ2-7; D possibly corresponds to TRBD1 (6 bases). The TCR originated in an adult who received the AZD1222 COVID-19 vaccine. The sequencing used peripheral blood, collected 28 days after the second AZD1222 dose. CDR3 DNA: TGTGCCAGTAGTATTGGGGGCTCCGAGCAGTACTTC. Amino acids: CASSIGGSEQYF.